This is a list of T cell receptor beta chains from one sample in a study of blood T cell repertoires in COVID-19. Measured with immunoSEQ multiplex PCR; TCRdb has only the in-frame clones, and not every one. The top ten hold more than 0.95% of the sample, which has 350,000 to 550,000 clones, roughly nine tenths seen once. The sample comprised PBMCs or T cells enriched from blood (not recorded which). The receptors derive from a man aged 30 to 45 who had recovered from COVID-19. Both conserved end residues are part of each CDR3. The D gene is left open where the match is weak. Part of the rows lack a size; the others show once, few, many or a class for expanded clones.

CDR3: CASSLEASNSPLHF
DNA: TGTGCCAGCAGCTTGGAAGCGTCTAATTCACCCCTCCACTTT
V: TRBV5-4
J: TRBJ1-6
D: .
size: .

CDR3: CASSTSGSSYEQYF
DNA: TGTGCCAGTAGTACCTCCGGGAGCTCCTACGAGCAGTACTTC
V: TRBV19
J: TRBJ2-7
D: .
size: .

CDR3: CASSQPGTGRPEAFF
DNA: TGTGCCAGCAGCCAACCCGGGACAGGGAGGCCTGAAGCTTTCTTT
V: TRBV3-1/TRBV3-2
J: TRBJ1-1
D: TRBD1
size: .

CDR3: CASSLDADRLATNEKLFF
DNA: TGTGCCAGCAGCTTAGATGCGGACAGATTAGCAACTAATGAAAAACTGTTTTTT
V: TRBV11-2
J: TRBJ1-4
D: .
size: .

CDR3: CASSLERGNTEAFF
DNA: TGCGCCAGCAGCTTGGAAAGAGGGAACACTGAAGCTTTCTTT
V: TRBV5-1
J: TRBJ1-1
D: .
size: .

CDR3: CASCQQIEAFF
DNA: TGTGCCAGCTGCCAACAGATTGAAGCTTTCTTT
V: TRBV2
J: TRBJ1-1
D: .
size: .

CDR3: CASSVLAGFGTQYF
DNA: TGTGCCAGCAGCGTGCTAGCGGGATTCGGTACGCAGTATTTT
V: TRBV9
J: TRBJ2-3
D: TRBD2
size: .

CDR3: CASSTDPSGRGAETQYF
DNA: TGTGCCAGCAGCACCGACCCTAGCGGGAGAGGCGCAGAGACCCAGTACTTC
V: TRBV7-8
J: TRBJ2-5
D: TRBD2
size: .

CDR3: CASSYGQGEFSYEQYF
DNA: TGTGCCAGCAGTTACGGACAGGGGGAGTTCTCCTACGAGCAGTACTTC
V: TRBV6-2/TRBV6-3
J: TRBJ2-7
D: TRBD1
size: .

CDR3: CASSLSVSDTQYF
DNA: TGTGCTAGCAGCTTATCGGTGTCTGATACGCAGTATTTT
V: TRBV7-7
J: TRBJ2-3
D: .
size: .

CDR3: CASSSTGVSYGYTF
DNA: TGTGCCAGCAGCTCAACAGGGGTTTCCTATGGCTACACCTTC
V: TRBV5-5
J: TRBJ1-2
D: TRBD1
size: .

CDR3: CASSPSGQTFRYTF
DNA: TGTGCCAGCAGCCCGTCGGGACAGACGTTTAGGTACACCTTC
V: TRBV9
J: TRBJ1-2
D: TRBD1
size: .

CDR3: CSVPGTGVDTQYF
DNA: TGCAGCGTCCCCGGGACAGGGGTAGATACGCAGTATTTT
V: TRBV29-1
J: TRBJ2-3
D: TRBD1
size: .

CDR3: CASSENRGVRAYEQYF
DNA: TGTGCCAGCAGTGAAAATCGGGGGGTCCGCGCCTACGAGCAGTACTTC
V: TRBV6-1
J: TRBJ2-7
D: TRBD2
size: .

CDR3: CASSFSFAGGYTF
DNA: TGTGCCAGCAGTTTCAGTTTCGCGGGTGGCTACACCTTC
V: TRBV28
J: TRBJ1-2
D: .
size: .

CDR3: CASSALDRGSYEQYF
DNA: TGTGCCAGCAGTGCTCTGGACAGGGGATCCTACGAGCAGTACTTC
V: TRBV28
J: TRBJ2-7
D: TRBD1
size: few

CDR3: CATSETGAGNTIYF
DNA: TGTGCCACCAGCGAGACAGGGGCTGGAAACACCATATATTTT
V: TRBV15
J: TRBJ1-3
D: TRBD1
size: .

CDR3: CASGDRQANTGELFF
DNA: TGTGCTAGTGGGGACAGACAAGCGAACACCGGGGAGCTGTTTTTT
V: TRBV12-5
J: TRBJ2-2
D: .
size: .

CDR3: CASSPQDRGWYEQYF
DNA: TGTGCCAGCTCACCACAGGACAGGGGTTGGTACGAGCAGTACTTC
V: TRBV18
J: TRBJ2-7
D: TRBD1
size: .

CDR3: CASSLTSADYNEQFF
DNA: TGTGCCAGTAGTCTAACTAGCGCCGATTACAATGAGCAGTTCTTC
V: TRBV19
J: TRBJ2-1
D: TRBD2
size: .